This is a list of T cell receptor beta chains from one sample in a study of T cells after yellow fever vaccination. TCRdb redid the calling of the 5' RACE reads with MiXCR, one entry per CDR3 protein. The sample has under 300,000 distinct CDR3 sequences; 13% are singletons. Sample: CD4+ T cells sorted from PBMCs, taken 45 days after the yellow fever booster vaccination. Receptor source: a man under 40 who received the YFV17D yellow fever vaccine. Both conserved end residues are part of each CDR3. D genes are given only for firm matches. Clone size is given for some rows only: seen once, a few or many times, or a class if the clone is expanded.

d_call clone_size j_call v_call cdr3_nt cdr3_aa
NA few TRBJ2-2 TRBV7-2 TGTGCCAGCAGCTGGGCGGAGCCCGGGGAGCTGTTTTTT CASSWAEPGELFF
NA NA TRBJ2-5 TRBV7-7 TGTGCCAGCAGCTTACGTACAGGGAGGCAAGAGACCCAGTACTTC CASSLRTGRQETQYF
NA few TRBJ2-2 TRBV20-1 TGCAGTGCTAGAGGCGCTAGCGTATACACCGGGGAGCTGTTTTTT CSARGASVYTGELFF
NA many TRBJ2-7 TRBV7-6 TGTGCCAGCAGCTTTCAGGACAGACTTGGCTACGAGCAGTACTTC CASSFQDRLGYEQYF
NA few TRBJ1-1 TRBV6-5 TGTGCCAGCAGCCCCCGGGCAGTAAGAACGGGTGAAGCTTTCTTT CASSPRAVRTGEAFF
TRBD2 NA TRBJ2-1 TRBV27 TGTGCCGGACCCTTAAATAGCGGGAGGTTAGATGAGCAGTTCTTC CAGPLNSGRLDEQFF
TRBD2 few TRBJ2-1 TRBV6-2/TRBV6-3 TGTGCCAGCAGTTCCCCCCTGGGGGGTAGCGGGAAGAGCTCCTACAATGAGCAGTTCTTC CASSSPLGGSGKSSYNEQFF
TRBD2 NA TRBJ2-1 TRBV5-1 TGCGCCAGCAGCTCCGGACTAGCGGGGACCAATGAGCAGTTCTTC CASSSGLAGTNEQFF
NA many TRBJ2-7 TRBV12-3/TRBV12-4 TGTGCCAGCAGGAAGGACTACCTGGGTGAGCAGTACTTC CASRKDYLGEQYF
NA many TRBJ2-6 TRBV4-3 TGCGCCAGCAGCCAAGATCTCGGAAGAAGGGCCAACGTCCTGACTTTC CASSQDLGRRANVLTF
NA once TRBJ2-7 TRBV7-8 TGTGCCAGCAGCTTAGAAGGAATTGGGGGACCCTCCTACGAGCAGTACTTC CASSLEGIGGPSYEQYF
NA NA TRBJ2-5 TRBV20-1 TGCAGTGCTCTCCCTCAGGGCTTAGGGGAGACCCAGTACTTC CSALPQGLGETQYF
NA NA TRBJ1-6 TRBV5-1 TGCGCCAACCCGATAACCTATAATTCACCCCTCCACTTT CANPITYNSPLHF
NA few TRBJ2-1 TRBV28 TGTGCCAGCAGCGTCTCCTACAATGAGCAGTTCTTC CASSVSYNEQFF
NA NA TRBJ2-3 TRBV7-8 TGTGCCAGCAGCCCCCGTGCAGGGAGCACAGATACGCAGTATTTT CASSPRAGSTDTQYF
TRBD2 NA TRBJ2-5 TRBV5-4 TGTGCCAGCAGCTTGGAGTGGCGGGAGCAAGAGACCCAGTACTTC CASSLEWREQETQYF
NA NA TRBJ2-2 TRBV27 TGTGCCAGCAGTCCCCTTTTGACAGGGAACACCGGGGAGCTGTTTTTT CASSPLLTGNTGELFF
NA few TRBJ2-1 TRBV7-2 TGTGCCAGCAGCTTGATCCTGGTGGGCGAGCAGTTCTTC CASSLILVGEQFF
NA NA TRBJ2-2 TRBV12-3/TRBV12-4 TGTGCCAGCAGTTTGGTGGCGGTAGGCGGGGAGCTGTTTTTT CASSLVAVGGELFF
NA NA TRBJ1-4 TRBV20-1 TGCAGTGCTCTGGCGGCAGGGGAAGGTGAAAAACTGTTTTTT CSALAAGEGEKLFF
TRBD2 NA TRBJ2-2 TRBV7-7 TGTGCTAGCAGCTTGGGGACTAGCGGACTTTGGGGGGAGCTGTTTTTT CASSLGTSGLWGELFF
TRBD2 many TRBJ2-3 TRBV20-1 TGCAGTGCTAGAGGACTAGCGGTTTTAATTACAGATACGCAGTATTTT CSARGLAVLITDTQYF
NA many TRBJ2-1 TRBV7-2 TGTGCCAGCAGCTCCAGAAACAATGAGCAGTTCTTC CASSSRNNEQFF
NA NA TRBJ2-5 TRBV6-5 TGTGCCAGCAGTTACGTACCAGGGTCACAAGAGACCCAGTACTTC CASSYVPGSQETQYF
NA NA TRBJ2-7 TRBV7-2 TGTGCCAGCAGCCCTCGGGGATTCGGCTACGAGCAGTACTTC CASSPRGFGYEQYF
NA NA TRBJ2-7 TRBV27 TGTGCCAGCAGCTTGCAAGGTCGGAGGTCGAGCTCCTACGAGCAGTACTTC CASSLQGRRSSSYEQYF
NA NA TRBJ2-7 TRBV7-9 TGTGCCAGCAGCTTTCCAGGGGGGATAGGCTACGAGCAGTACTTC CASSFPGGIGYEQYF
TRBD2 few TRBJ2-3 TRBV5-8 TGTGCCAGCAGCGTGGAGGGACTAGCGAAACCCACAGATACGCAGTATTTT CASSVEGLAKPTDTQYF
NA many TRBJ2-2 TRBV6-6 TGTGCCAGCAGTTACGTCGGGACCGGGGAGCTGTTTTTT CASSYVGTGELFF
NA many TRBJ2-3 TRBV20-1 TGCAGTGCTAGAGATCTCGGGAGCACAGATACGCAGTATTTT CSARDLGSTDTQYF
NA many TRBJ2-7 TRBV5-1 TGCGCCAGCAGCTTGGCTTCAGGATCGTTTTACGAGCAGTACTTC CASSLASGSFYEQYF
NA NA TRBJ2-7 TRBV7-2 TGTGCCAGCAGCCCTCGGGCCGCGGGCGAGCAGTACTTC CASSPRAAGEQYF
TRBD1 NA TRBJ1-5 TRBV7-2 TGTGCCAGCAGCTTAGGTACAGGGGGCAGGGGCAATCAGCCCCAGCATTTT CASSLGTGGRGNQPQHF
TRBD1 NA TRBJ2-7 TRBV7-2 TGTGCCAGCAGAGCAGGGGGAGACGTCGCCTACGAGCAGTACTTC CASRAGGDVAYEQYF
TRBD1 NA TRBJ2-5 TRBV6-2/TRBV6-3 TGTGCCAGCAGTTCCAACGACAGGGTCCGGGAGACCCAGTACTTC CASSSNDRVRETQYF
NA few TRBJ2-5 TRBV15 TGTGCCACCAGCAGACACCGACAGACCCAAGAGACCCAGTACTTC CATSRHRQTQETQYF
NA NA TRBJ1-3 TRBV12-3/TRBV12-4 TGTGCCAGCGAGTTGGGGGGACATCTCTCTGGAAACACCATATATTTT CASELGGHLSGNTIYF
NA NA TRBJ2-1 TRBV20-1 TGCAGTGCTAGACCTTCGACAGACAATGAGCAGTTCTTC CSARPSTDNEQFF
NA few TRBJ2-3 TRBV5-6 TGTGCCAGCAGCTTGGTGCAGGGAGGAATTCGGACAGATACGCAGTATTTT CASSLVQGGIRTDTQYF
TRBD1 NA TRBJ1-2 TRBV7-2 TGTGCCAGCAGCGTAGACGGGACAGGCACCCATGGCTACACCTTC CASSVDGTGTHGYTF
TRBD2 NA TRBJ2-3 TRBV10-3 TGTGCCATCAAGGAGCGGGGTAGCACAGATACGCAGTATTTT CAIKERGSTDTQYF
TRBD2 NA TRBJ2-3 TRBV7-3 TGTGCCAGCAGCTTACCACTAGCGGGAGCAGATACGCAGTATTTT CASSLPLAGADTQYF
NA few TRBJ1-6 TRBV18 TGTGCCAGCTCCCCCTTGGCGGGACGCAATTCACCCCTCCACTTT CASSPLAGRNSPLHF
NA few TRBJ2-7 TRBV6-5 TGTGCCAGCAGTTCAGAAAGGAGTGGGGCCTACGAGCAGTACTTC CASSSERSGAYEQYF
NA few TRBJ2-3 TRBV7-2 TGTGCCAGCAGCTCCTGGGTCACAGATACGCAGTATTTT CASSSWVTDTQYF